This T cell receptor (beta chain) stems from a study of T-cell memory formation after mild COVID-19. Trimming removed 0 bases from V and 9 bases from J, with 12 bases in between. CDR1 and CDR2 from the germline V gene are SGHAT and FQNNGV. This CDR3 comprises 15 residues. TCRdb recomputed calls from the 5' RACE reads with MiXCR, one row per CDR3 protein. The sample has around 430,000 distinct CDR3 sequences, roughly 15% seen once. The gene calls are TRBV11-2 and TRBJ1-6; maybe TRBD1 (5 bases). The sequenced material came from PBMCs or a T cell subset sorted from them (not recorded which). The TCR originated in a man aged 18-30 years who had mild COVID-19 (a few samples of this study predate the infection). Cell type and time point are not known. The CDR3 sequence: CASSLDRTGGSPLHF. DNA for the CDR3: TGTGCCAGCAGCTTAGATCGAACTGGGGGTTCACCCCTCCACTTT.